One and the same sample provided the 5 T cell receptor beta chains below, sequenced in a study of blood T cell repertoires in COVID-19. Generated by immunoSEQ multiplex PCR, the TCRdb table keeps only in-frame clones and is missing some. The profile shows fewer than 200,000 clones, around 73% of them singletons. Sample: PBMCs or T cells enriched from blood (not recorded which). These receptors all stem from a woman in her 50s who had recovered from COVID-19.

The chain couples TRBV5-1 to TRBJ2-3; D not certain. In germline, CDR1 is SGHRS, CDR2 YFSETQ. There are 14 residues in the CDR3. V dropped 1 base and J dropped 1 base, with 7 bases sitting between them. The DNA of the CDR3 is TGCGCCAGCAGCTTGACTCTTGGCACAGATACGCAGTATTTT. It codes for CASSLTLGTDTQYF.

This clone appeared a single time. The genes are TRBV5-1 and TRBJ2-5; the D gene is possibly TRBD1 (6 bases). Germline assignment: CDR1 SGHRS and CDR2 YFSETQ. V was shortened by 2 bases and J by 2 bases, with 10 bases between the two germline ends. CDR3 length: 14 residues. The chain's CDR3 is CASSFGTTQETQYF. The CDR3, as DNA: TGCGCCAGCAGCTTCGGGACAACACAAGAGACCCAGTACTTC.

The gene calls are TRBV5-1 and TRBJ1-4; a possible D gene is TRBD1 (6 bases). CDR1 is SGHRS and CDR2 is YFSETQ in the germline V gene. Trimming took 0 bases from V and 8 from J, leaving 11 bases between them. This CDR3 contains 14 residues. Written as DNA, the CDR3 is TGCGCCAGCAGCTTGGCAGGGGTTGGGGAAAAACTGTTTTTT. Protein product: CASSLAGVGEKLFF.

This clone was counted once. The V gene is TRBV10-3, the J gene TRBJ1-1; tentatively, D is TRBD1 (6 bases). The CDR3 has 14 amino acids. The germline V gene has CDR1 ENHRY and CDR2 SYGVKD. Trimming left V 3 bases short and J 1 base short, with 9 bases between. The CDR3 nucleotides are TGTGCCATCAGTGACCAACAGGGGAACACTGAAGCTTTCTTT. Encoded protein: CAISDQQGNTEAFF.

This clone has just one count. The chain has TRBV7-6 and TRBJ2-3, with a possible D match to TRBD2 (5 bases). This CDR3 contains 15 residues. Germline CDR1 and CDR2: SGHVS and FNYEAQ. The V end was cut by 5 bases, the J end by 2 bases, with 14 bases between. The CDR3 region has the DNA TGTGCCAGCAGCCTGGAGCGGAGGCTCACAGATACGCAGTATTTT. It codes for CASSLERRLTDTQYF.